The 17 T cell receptor beta chains below come from one sample, sequenced in a study of siplizumab effects on memory and regulatory T cells. Sequenced by immunoSEQ multiplex PCR; TCRdb stores in-frame clones only, minus some. The table lists more than 95,000 clones, about 94% of them singletons, with roughly 1.7% in the top ten. Sequences were obtained from non-Treg CD4+ T cells sorted from blood. Every receptor here comes from a human donor in good health.

The CDR3 region is CASSSLGTYQETQYF. For the CDR3, the DNA is TGTGCCAGCAGTTCCCTCGGGACCTACCAAGAGACCCAGTACTTC. This rearrangement joins TRBV6-1 to TRBJ2-5; D tentatively fits TRBD1 or TRBD2 (5 bases each). Trimming took 5 bases from V and 0 from J, leaving 13 bases between them. Germline lookup yields CDR1 MNHNS and CDR2 SASEGT. The CDR3 runs 15 residues.

V usage is TRBV27 and J usage is TRBJ1-2; no clear D gene. The V end lost 5 bases, the J end lost 4 bases, and 11 bases lay between the germline ends. Germline V gives CDR1 MNHEY, CDR2 SMNVEV (reference sequence). The CDR3 spans 13 residues. CDR3 nucleotides: TGTGCCAGCAGTGCTCCGCTCGGCTATGGCTACACCTTC. Translated: CASSAPLGYGYTF.

This clone was seen only a few times. This chain joins TRBV2 and TRBJ1-1; 7 positions agree with TRBD1. Germline V lookup: CDR1 SNHLY, CDR2 FYNNEI. The CDR3 runs 16 residues. V dropped 2 bases and J dropped 4; count of bases not matched to a gene: 10. The CDR3 sequence: CASSESQTGWITEAFF. The CDR3, as DNA: TGTGCCAGCAGTGAATCCCAGACAGGGTGGATCACTGAAGCTTTCTTT.

The chain combines TRBV7-8 with TRBJ1-2; D gene uncertain. Germline V gene data show CDR1 as SGHVS and CDR2 as FQNEAQ. The CDR3 spans 17 residues. V was shortened by 2 bases and J by 4 bases, with 20 bases between the two germline ends. The CDR3: CASSLTTDWVSPYGYTF. CDR3 nucleotide sequence: TGTGCCAGCAGCTTAACTACGGACTGGGTATCCCCCTATGGCTACACCTTC.

The gene calls are TRBV6-5 and TRBJ2-7; 8 nucleotides match TRBD2. Trimming took 0 bases from V and 0 from J; bases not matched to a gene: 4. Germline CDR1 is MNHEY and CDR2 is SVGAGI. There are 16 residues in the CDR3. CDR3 in amino acids: CASSYSGLAHSYEQYF. Written as DNA, the CDR3 is TGTGCCAGCAGTTACTCTGGACTAGCCCACTCCTACGAGCAGTACTTC.

The chain recombines TRBV9 with TRBJ2-7; D tentatively fits TRBD1 or TRBD2 (5 bases each). Trimming took 0 bases from V and 7 from J, leaving 17 bases between them. CDR3 length: 15 residues. In germline, CDR1 is SGDLS, CDR2 YYNGEE. The CDR3 coding sequence is TGTGCCAGCAGCGTAGACCCGGGACGGGCCGGGGAGCAGTACTTC. Translated, it gives CASSVDPGRAGEQYF.

The chain joins TRBV15 to TRBJ2-1, with D perhaps matching TRBD2 (5 bases). The germline gives CDR1 LNHNV, CDR2 YYDKDF (reference sequence). The CDR3 runs 14 residues. V was pared by 0 bases and J by 15 bases, with 18 bases between. The CDR3 nucleotides read TGTGCCACCAGCAGAGATTACGGGATAGCTGGTTGGTTCTTC. Amino acid sequence: CATSRDYGIAGWFF. The full variable domain, rest sourced from reference TRBV15 and TRBJ2-1, is DAMVIQNPRYQVTQFGKPVTLSCSQTLNHNVMYWYQQKSSQAPKLLFHYYDKDFNNEADTPDNFQSRRPNTSFCFLDIRSPGLGDTAMYLCATSRDYGIAGWFFGPGTRLTVL.

The chain has TRBV6-5 and TRBJ1-2; no clear D. The CDR3 loop spans 13 amino acids. V was trimmed by 6 bases and J by 4 bases, leaving 12 bases between them. Germline CDR1 and CDR2: MNHEY and SVGAGI. This CDR3 is CASRGTELYGYTF. As DNA, the CDR3 is TGTGCCAGCAGGGGTACAGAACTCTATGGCTACACCTTC.

The chain uses TRBV7-9 and TRBJ2-1; 9 nucleotides align to TRBD1. CDR3 length equals 19 residues. CDR1 is SEHNR, CDR2 FQNEAQ, per germline (reference sequence). J lost 1 base, V lost 2 bases, and 12 bases had no gene match. CDR3 bases: TGTGCCAGCAGCTTAAGAACGAGACAGGGGGTCCGATCCTACAATGAGCAGTTCTTC. It codes for CASSLRTRQGVRSYNEQFF. The variable domain in full, with the rest retrieved from reference TRBV7-9 and TRBJ2-1, is DTGVSQNPRHKITKRGQNVTFRCDPISEHNRLYWYRQTLGQGPEFLTYFQNEAQLEKSRLLSDRFSAERPKGSFSTLEIQRTEQGDSAMYLCASSLRTRQGVRSYNEQFFGPGTRLTVL.

The chain combines TRBV9 with TRBJ1-2; D unclear. Looked up from germline, CDR1 is SGDLS and CDR2 is YYNGEE. The CDR3 contains 12 residues. Trimming removed 3 bases from V and 8 bases from J, with 11 bases in between. The CDR3 coding sequence is TGTGCCAGCAGCGGGACCTCGTGGGGCTACACCTTC. This encodes CASSGTSWGYTF.

The chain links TRBV18 to TRBJ1-2; D not certain. Between the trimmed V and J ends, which lost 2 bases and 7 bases, there was a span of 17 bases. Germline V CDR1 and CDR2: KGHSH, LQKENI. The CDR3 is 15 amino acids. The CDR3 DNA reads TGTGCCAGCTCACCAGAAGGGCAGAGTGAGATTGGCTACACCTTC. It yields the protein CASSPEGQSEIGYTF.

The chain is built from TRBV27 and TRBJ2-1, with 7 nucleotides matching TRBD1. The CDR3 loop spans 11 amino acids. Germline CDR1 and CDR2: MNHEY and SMNVEV (reference sequence). Trimming took 7 bases from V and 6 from J; bases not matched to a gene: 0. The CDR3 DNA is TGTGCCAGCAACAGGGGCAATGAGCAGTTCTTC. Its protein product is CASNRGNEQFF.

Concerning this clone: At one of its ends the junction is not consistent with the germline gene, which may arise from a read error. V and J are TRBV6-1 and TRBJ1-1, with a weak D call TRBD1 (5 bases). Germline V gene sequence: CDR1 MNHNS, CDR2 SASEGT. This CDR3 region has 11 residues. CDR3 sequence (DNA): TGTGCCAGCGGTGACAGACATGAAGCTTTCTTT. It codes for CASGDRHEAFF.

The J gene is TRBJ1-3, the V gene TRBV5-6; D remains ambiguous. V shed 4 bases and J shed 4 bases, with 15 bases lying between them. The CDR3 totals 15 residues. Per germline, CDR1 SGHDT and CDR2 YYEEEE. The CDR3 DNA sequence: TGTGCCAGCAGCCCTAGCCCCAGTGGCGGAAACACCATATATTTT. Protein: CASSPSPSGGNTIYF.

J is TRBJ2-5 and V is TRBV11-2, with TRBD1 identical over 11 bases. The CDR3 is made up of 15 amino acids. Germline CDR1 SGHAT, CDR2 FQNNGV. V lost 5 bases, J lost 9 bases, and 11 bases stayed unmatched. The DNA for the CDR3 is TGTGCCAGCAGCATACGGGACAGGGGGAAGGTGGCCCAGTACTTC. This codes for CASSIRDRGKVAQYF.

This clone was detected once. CDR3 region: CASSADRGNSPLHF. The CDR3 DNA sequence: TGCGCCAGCAGCGCGGACAGGGGTAATTCACCCCTCCACTTT. The rearrangement joins TRBV5-1 to TRBJ1-6, with 9 bases identical to TRBD1. CDR3 length: 14 amino acids. The germline gives CDR1 SGHRS, CDR2 YFSETQ. The J segment lost 6 bases and the V segment lost 4 bases, leaving 2 bases of the junction unmatched.

The chain combines TRBV6-5 with TRBJ2-7; D unclear. CDR3 size: 13 residues. Germline values: CDR1 MNHEY, CDR2 SVGAGI. The V gene lost 10 bases and the J gene lost 0 bases, with 13 bases spanning the gap. CDR3 loop: CAIKKDGSYEQYF. As DNA, the CDR3 is TGTGCCATTAAAAAAGACGGCTCCTACGAGCAGTACTTC.